One and the same sample provided the 9 T cell receptor beta chains below, sequenced in a study of CD8+ T cells in alopecia areata (dated by TCRdb to the late 2010s). The method was the immunoSEQ multiplex PCR assay. RNA was extracted from all samples and reverse transcribed into cDNA as template for TCR sequencing. TCRdb carries this immuneACCESS record with in-frame sequences only. Its versions omit some clonotypes, under half of them owing to an unresolved V gene in the studies checked, with the rest unexplained. The sample profile shows a few hundred thousand clones; roughly three fifths of them were found once. Clones ranked in the top ten supply around 5% of the sample. The material sequenced was CD8+ T cells sorted from blood. Every receptor here comes from a human donor in good health.

This clone was detected only a few times. The chain has TRBV23-1 and TRBJ1-6, with D unresolved. TRBV23-1 carries the ORF label, with uncertain function. CDR3 size: 15 residues. V gave up 0 bases and J gave up 9 bases, with 12 bases separating them. In DNA form, the CDR3 reads TGCGCCAGCAGTCAATCCGAGGGTAGGGTTTCACCCCTCCACTTT. This translates into CASSQSEGRVSPLHF.

The chain combines TRBV29-1 with TRBJ1-1, with TRBD1 matching 8 bases. This CDR3 has 13 amino acids. Germline assignment: CDR1 SQVTM and CDR2 ANQGSEA. J gave up 3 bases and V 6 bases, and 6 bases lay outside the gene matches. This CDR3 is CSVVTGVDTEAFF. The DNA of the CDR3 is TGCAGCGTGGTGACAGGGGTGGACACTGAAGCTTTCTTT.

The rearrangement joins TRBV5-1 to TRBJ2-7, with TRBD1 matching 9 bases. The trim removed 2 bases at V and 2 bases at J, leaving 2 bases unmatched. Germline lookup yields CDR1 SGHRS and CDR2 YFSETQ. This CDR3 is 14 amino acids long. CDR3 region: CASSLGTGPYEQYF. The CDR3 DNA follows: TGCGCCAGCAGCTTAGGGACAGGGCCCTACGAGCAGTACTTC.

This chain connects TRBV5-1 to TRBJ2-3; D is possibly TRBD2 (5 bases). Germline CDR1 reads SGHRS; CDR2 reads YFSETQ. Trimming cost V 3 bases and J 6 bases, with 14 bases left between them. This CDR3 region has 14 residues. CDR3 residues: CASSSGVERDTQYF. In DNA form, the CDR3 reads TGCGCCAGCAGCTCCGGGGTCGAGAGGGATACGCAGTATTTT.

This clone was counted only a few times. CDR3 nucleotides: TGTGCCAGCAGCCCGGGGGCGTCCGGGGAGCTGTTTTTT. Protein sequence: CASSPGASGELFF. The V and J genes are TRBV6-6 and TRBJ2-2; tentatively, D is TRBD1 or TRBD2 (6 bases each). This CDR3 has 13 residues. Per germline, CDR1 MNHNY and CDR2 SVGAGI (reference sequence). Trimming stripped 6 bases from V and 6 bases from J, with 11 bases between.

This clone was found a few times. This chain joins TRBV29-1 and TRBJ1-1; the match to TRBD1 covers 7 bases. Germline CDR1 reads SQVTM; CDR2 reads ANQGSEA. The CDR3 is 11 residues long. With V trimmed by 2 bases and J by 12 bases, 6 bases remained unmatched. In DNA, the CDR3 is TGCAGCGTTGAAATAGGACAGGATCCTTTCTTT. It translates to CSVEIGQDPFF.

The chain combines TRBV27 with TRBJ2-3, with 9 bases identical to TRBD1. Trimming cost V 5 bases and J 2 bases; bases outside gene matches: 8. Germline lookup yields CDR1 MNHEY and CDR2 SMNVEV (reference sequence). CDR3 length equals 16 residues. CDR3 loop: CASSEPGQGLTDTQYF. CDR3 coding DNA: TGTGCCAGCAGTGAACCGGGACAGGGCCTCACAGATACGCAGTATTTT.

This chain joins TRBV13 and TRBJ2-1; 11 nucleotides line up with TRBD1. CDR3 length: 16 amino acids. CDR1 and CDR2 from the germline V gene are PRHDT and FYEKMQ (reference sequence). V was clipped by 3 bases and J by 6 bases; unmatched bases: 7. CDR3 sequence reads: CASSLRTGGLTNEQFF. The CDR3, as DNA: TGTGCCAGCAGCTTGCGGACAGGGGGCCTTACCAATGAGCAGTTCTTC. Complete variable domain (other parts from reference TRBV13 and TRBJ2-1): AAGVIQSPRHLIKEKRETATLKCYPIPRHDTVYWYQQGPGQDPQFLISFYEKMQSDKGSIPDRFSAQQFSDYHSELNMSSLELGDSALYFCASSLRTGGLTNEQFFGPGTRLTVL.

V gene TRBV7-6 combines with J gene TRBJ2-1; D gene uncertain. The germline V and J ends were trimmed by 3 bases and 4 bases, with 4 bases remaining between them. CDR1 is SGHVS and CDR2 is FNYEAQ in the germline V gene. The CDR3 covers 12 residues. The CDR3 bases are TGTGCCAGCAGCTTCCAGTACAATGAGCAGTTCTTC. It translates to CASSFQYNEQFF.